This TCR beta chain emerged from a study of OX40 agonist ivuxolimab in advanced cancers. At the level of the study: Participants averaged approximately 65 years of age (range about 23 to 90) and were around 80% male. Having had anti-PD-1, anti-PD-L1 or anti-CTLA-4 therapy before was allowed, and roughly 40% had some. Overall study findings and caveats: The work left the antigen specificity of expanded peripheral T cells undetermined. Normalized expansion of T-cell clones was also low for some nonresponders.

On this clone: What it binds is unknown.

The table came from immunoSEQ multiplex PCR; TCRdb's copy has only in-frame clones and leaves some out. The repertoire holds about 110,000 clones, with about nine tenths as singletons. The ends were cut back, 7 bases at V and 1 base at J, with 13 bases in the middle. CDR1 MNHNY and CDR2 SVGAGI come from the germline V gene (reference sequence). This CDR3 contains 14 residues. The V gene is TRBV6-6, the J gene TRBJ1-1; the D gene is possibly TRBD1 (6 bases). The sequence was collected from an adult with an advanced solid tumor such as melanoma, head and neck, liver or kidney cancer. Specimen: CD4+ or CD8+ T cells sorted from blood, collected in a trial of the OX40 agonist ivuxolimab. CDR3 sequence reads: CASTRGGANTEAFF. CDR3 DNA sequence: TGTGCCAGCACGAGGGGGGGGGCGAACACTGAAGCTTTCTTT.